The text below deals with one T cell receptor beta chain. Coverage ceases 3 residues before the CDR3 finishes, and the germline J gene fills in the end. Sequencing was performed with immunoSEQ multiplex PCR; in TCRdb, only in-frame clones are kept and a portion is missing. This table holds tens of thousands of clones. The CDR3 has 13 residues. V was cut by 0 bases and J by 6 bases, with 11 bases left in between. Looked up from germline, CDR1 is GTSNPN and CDR2 is SVGIG (reference sequence). This record comes from a study of T cells in women clearing cervical HPV infection. Study in general: Controls were women whose single incident HPV16 infection cleared within 12 months without precancer or cancer. Case blood drawn at lesion detection; control blood after infection cleared.

Sequenced sample: blood buffy coat. The clonotype originates from a woman between 18 and 75 years old with a cervical HPV16 infection that either progressed to CIN3+ or cleared (not recorded which). The V gene is TRBV30, the J gene TRBJ1-2; the D gene is possibly TRBD1 (6 bases). CDR3: CAWSVSQGNGYTF. The part of the CDR3 DNA that was read is TGTGCCTGGAGTGTAAGTCAGGGGAATGGC.